The entry below describes one TCR beta chain. As yet, its antigen is unknown. V lost 1 base to trimming and J lost 13 bases, with 17 bases between them. CDR3 length equals 13 residues. The germline CDR1 and CDR2 sequences are SQVTM and ANQGSEA. While unrecorded immune exposures were likely, the donors were nominally healthy when sampled. The data are from a study of cytomegalovirus exposure and HLA in healthy donors. Study-level points and caveats: A later examination showed that TCR association rates differed by HLA locus, with DRB1 most and HLA-C fewest.

13 Jbeta primers and 60 Vbeta primers were used for the PCR. The data were produced by immunoSEQ multiplex PCR, yet TCRdb's version contains in-frame clones alone and is incomplete. The data contain tens of thousands of clones, 72% of them singletons. Sequencing input: PBMCs. The TCR was taken from a woman in her thirties or forties in good health and CMV-seropositive. The chain uses TRBV29-1 and TRBJ2-1; maybe TRBD1 (6 bases). For the CDR3, the DNA is TGCAGCGTTGAAGCAGTAACAGGGTGGAATCAGTTCTTC. It is translated as CSVEAVTGWNQFF.